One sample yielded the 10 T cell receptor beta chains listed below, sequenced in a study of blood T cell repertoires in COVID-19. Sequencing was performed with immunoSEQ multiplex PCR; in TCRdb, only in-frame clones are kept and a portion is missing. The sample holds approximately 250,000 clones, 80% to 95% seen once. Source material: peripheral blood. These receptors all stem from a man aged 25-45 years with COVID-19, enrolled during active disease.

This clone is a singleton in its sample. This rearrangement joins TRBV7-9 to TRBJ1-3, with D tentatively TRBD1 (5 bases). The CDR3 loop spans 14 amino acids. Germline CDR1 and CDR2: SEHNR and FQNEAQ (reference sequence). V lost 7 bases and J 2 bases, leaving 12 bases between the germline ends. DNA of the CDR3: TGTGCCAGCACCGGGGGGGGAGCTGGAAACACCATATATTTT. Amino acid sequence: CASTGGGAGNTIYF. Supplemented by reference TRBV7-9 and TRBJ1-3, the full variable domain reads DTGVSQNPRHKITKRGQNVTFRCDPISEHNRLYWYRQTLGQGPEFLTYFQNEAQLEKSRLLSDRFSAERPKGSFSTLEIQRTEQGDSAMYLCASTGGGAGNTIYFGEGSWLTVV.

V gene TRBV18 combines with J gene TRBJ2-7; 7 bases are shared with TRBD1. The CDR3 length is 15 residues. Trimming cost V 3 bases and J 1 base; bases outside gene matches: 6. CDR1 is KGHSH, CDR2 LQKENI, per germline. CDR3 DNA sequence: TGTGCCAGCTCACCGTCACAGGGGACATCCTACGAGCAGTACTTC. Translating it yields CASSPSQGTSYEQYF.

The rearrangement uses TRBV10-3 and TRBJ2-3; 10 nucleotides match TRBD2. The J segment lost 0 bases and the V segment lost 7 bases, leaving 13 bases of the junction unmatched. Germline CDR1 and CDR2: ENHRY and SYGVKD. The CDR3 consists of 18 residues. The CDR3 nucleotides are TGTGCCATCACCCGCGGCCTAGCGGGGGCTACTAGCACAGATACGCAGTATTTT. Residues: CAITRGLAGATSTDTQYF.

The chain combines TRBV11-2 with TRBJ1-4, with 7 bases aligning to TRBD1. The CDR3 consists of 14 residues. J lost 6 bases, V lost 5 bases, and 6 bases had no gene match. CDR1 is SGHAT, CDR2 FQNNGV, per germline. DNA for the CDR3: TGTGCCAGCAGCAAAGGGGGCGGACATGAAAAACTGTTTTTT. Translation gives CASSKGGGHEKLFF.

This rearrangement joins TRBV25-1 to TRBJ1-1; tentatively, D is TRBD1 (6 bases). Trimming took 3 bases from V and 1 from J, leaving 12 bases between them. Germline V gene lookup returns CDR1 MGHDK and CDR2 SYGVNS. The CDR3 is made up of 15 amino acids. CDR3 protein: CASSDSTGRNTEAFF. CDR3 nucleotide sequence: TGTGCCAGCAGTGATTCCACAGGGCGGAACACTGAAGCTTTCTTT. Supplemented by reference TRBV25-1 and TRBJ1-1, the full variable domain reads EADIYQTPRYLVIGTGKKITLECSQTMGHDKMYWYQQDPGMELHLIHYSYGVNSTEKGDLSSESTVSRIRTEHFPLTLESARPSHTSQYLCASSDSTGRNTEAFFGQGTRLTVV.

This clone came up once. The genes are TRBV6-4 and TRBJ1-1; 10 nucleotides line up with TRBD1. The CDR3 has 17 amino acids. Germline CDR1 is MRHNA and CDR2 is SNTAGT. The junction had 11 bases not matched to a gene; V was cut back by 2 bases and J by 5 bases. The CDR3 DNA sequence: TGTGCCAGCAGTGACCGGGACAGGGGTCTCGAACAGACTGAAGCTTTCTTT. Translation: CASSDRDRGLEQTEAFF.

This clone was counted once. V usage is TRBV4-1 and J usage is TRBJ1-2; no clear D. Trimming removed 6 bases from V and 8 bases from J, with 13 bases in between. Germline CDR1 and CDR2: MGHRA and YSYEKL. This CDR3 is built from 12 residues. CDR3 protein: CASRGALVGYTF. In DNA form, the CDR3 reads TGCGCCAGCAGGGGAGCGTTGGTAGGCTACACCTTC.

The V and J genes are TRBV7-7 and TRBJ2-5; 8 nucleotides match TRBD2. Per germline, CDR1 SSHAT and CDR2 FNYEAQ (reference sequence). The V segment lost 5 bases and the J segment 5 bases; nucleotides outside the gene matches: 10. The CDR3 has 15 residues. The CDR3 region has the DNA TGTGCCAGCAGCGGGGAGCGGGGGCGGGAGGAGACCCAGTACTTC. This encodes CASSGERGREETQYF.

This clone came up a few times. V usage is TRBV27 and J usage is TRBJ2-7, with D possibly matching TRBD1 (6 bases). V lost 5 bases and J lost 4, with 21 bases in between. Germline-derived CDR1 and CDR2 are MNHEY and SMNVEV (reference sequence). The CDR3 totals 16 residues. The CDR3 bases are TGTGCCAGCAGTGGGGGTGACAGGCCTCCCTTTTACGAGCAGTACTTC. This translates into CASSGGDRPPFYEQYF.

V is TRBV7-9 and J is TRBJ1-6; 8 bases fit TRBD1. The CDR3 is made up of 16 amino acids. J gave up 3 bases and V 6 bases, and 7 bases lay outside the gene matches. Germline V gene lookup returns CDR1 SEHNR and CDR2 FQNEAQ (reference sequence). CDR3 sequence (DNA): TGTGCCAGCAGTCAGGACAGGGAGTTCTATAATTCACCCCTCCACTTT. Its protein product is CASSQDREFYNSPLHF.